This T cell receptor beta chain was recorded in a study of patients and donors after allogeneic stem cell transplantation. In germline, CDR1 is SEHNR, CDR2 FQNEAQ (reference sequence). CDR3 length: 15 amino acids. The V end was cut by 1 base, the J end by 0 bases, with 7 bases between. TCRdb re-derived calls from the RT-PCR reads in MiXCR, one entry per CDR3 protein. The table shows about 110,000 distinct CDR3 sequences, with less than 45% occurring only once. In this sample, this clonotype turned up a few times. The clonotype was recovered from a human donor who was either an allogeneic HSCT recipient or a stem cell or donor lymphocyte infusion donor (not recorded which). It is not recorded whose cells these are; they may come from a transplant donor. This sequence joins TRBV7-9 and TRBJ1-3; tentative D call: TRBD1 (5 bases). Sequencing used blood, either unsorted or a sorted T cell fraction (not recorded which). The CDR3 spells CASSLGDSSGNTIYF. CDR3 nucleotides: TGTGCCAGCAGCTTAGGTGACAGCTCTGGAAACACCATATATTTT.